Listed below are T cell receptor beta chains from one sample, sequenced in a study of T cell responses to AZD1222 COVID-19 vaccine. Measured with immunoSEQ multiplex PCR; TCRdb has only the in-frame clones, and not every one. The repertoire holds nearly 90,000 clones, roughly 88% seen once, with less than 6% in the top ten. Specimen: peripheral blood, collected on day 0 of AZD1222 vaccination. These receptors originate from an adult in good health. Both conserved end residues are part of each CDR3. A D gene is named only where the DNA matches it firmly. Expanded clones get a size class; other rows say once, few or many, or leave the size out.

TGTGCCAGCCAAGAGATGGGCAGACTCTACGAGCAGTACTTC,CASQEMGRLYEQYF,.,TRBV28,TRBJ2-7,.
TGTGCCAGCAGGTCTACCGTCTCTGGAAACACCATATATTTT,CASRSTVSGNTIYF,.,TRBV27,TRBJ1-3,.
TGTGCCAGCAGCCAATGGGGACTAGCGGACTACAATGAGCAGTTCTTC,CASSQWGLADYNEQFF,TRBD2,TRBV14,TRBJ2-1,.
TGCGCCAGCAGCCTCCACGTGCCCCCCCGGGCCGAGCAGTACTTC,CASSLHVPPRAEQYF,.,TRBV4-1,TRBJ2-7,.
TGTGCCAGCACCCTCCGGGGGGAAGGCACCGGGGAGCTGTTTTTT,CASTLRGEGTGELFF,TRBD2,TRBV9,TRBJ2-2,.
TGTGCCAGCAGTTTACTTACTAGCGGGAGCTCCTACGAGCAGTACTTC,CASSLLTSGSSYEQYF,TRBD2,TRBV28,TRBJ2-7,.
TGTGCCAGCAGCGGATCCTCGGGGGGAGGGCCGTACAATGAGCAGTTCTTC,CASSGSSGGGPYNEQFF,TRBD2,TRBV7-8,TRBJ2-1,.
TGTGCCATCCGCACTAGCGGCCCTACCGGGGAGCTGTTTTTT,CAIRTSGPTGELFF,TRBD2,TRBV10-3,TRBJ2-2,.
TGCAGCGTTGGGGGACAGGGCTATGGCTACACCTTC,CSVGGQGYGYTF,TRBD1,TRBV29-1,TRBJ1-2,.
TGTGCCAGCAAGTCCGGGGGCCCACGATGGGAGACCCAGTACTTC,CASKSGGPRWETQYF,.,TRBV6-1,TRBJ2-5,.
TGTGCCAGCAGCTCCAACACAGATACGCAGTATTTT,CASSSNTDTQYF,.,TRBV13,TRBJ2-3,.
TGCAGTGCTAGACTGGACGAGCAGTACTTC,CSARLDEQYF,.,TRBV20-1,TRBJ2-7,.
TGTGCCAGCAGTTCGCGGCACTACGAGCAGTACTTC,CASSSRHYEQYF,.,TRBV28,TRBJ2-7,.
TGTGCCAGCTCACCGGGGGCTTCTCCTCCCACAGATACGCAGTATTTT,CASSPGASPPTDTQYF,.,TRBV18,TRBJ2-3,.
TGTGCCAGCCAGGGGTCTGGAAACACCATATATTTT,CASQGSGNTIYF,.,TRBV19,TRBJ1-3,few
TGCGCCAGCATCCAGGGGACTCTAGGGACCGGGGAGCTGTTTTTT,CASIQGTLGTGELFF,.,TRBV5-1,TRBJ2-2,.
TGTGCCAGCAGTTTAAACTCAGCTGACACAGATACGCAGTATTTT,CASSLNSADTDTQYF,.,TRBV28,TRBJ2-3,once
TGTGCCAGCAGCATCGGACAGGAGACACAAGAGACCCAGTACTTC,CASSIGQETQETQYF,TRBD1,TRBV9,TRBJ2-5,.
TGTGCCAGCAGCTTAGGGGACAGGGCCACAGATACGCAGTATTTT,CASSLGDRATDTQYF,TRBD1,TRBV7-9,TRBJ2-3,.
TGTGCCAGTGCATCCCGACTAGCGGGAGGTACGCAGTATTTT,CASASRLAGGTQYF,TRBD2,TRBV19,TRBJ2-3,.
TGTGCCACCAGCAGAGAATCAGGGGACGACGAGCAGTACTTC,CATSRESGDDEQYF,.,TRBV15,TRBJ2-7,.
TGTGCCAGCAGCATTCTGGGAGGGCCCAATGAGCAGTTCTTC,CASSILGGPNEQFF,TRBD2,TRBV7-3,TRBJ2-1,.
TGTGCCAGCAGCCACACAGTCCAGGCCCTAAATCAGCCCCAGCATTTT,CASSHTVQALNQPQHF,.,TRBV7-8,TRBJ1-5,.
TGTGCCAGCAGCTTCCCGGGGGGCGGTAGTGGCGGCTACACCTTC,CASSFPGGGSGGYTF,.,TRBV5-6,TRBJ1-2,.
TGTGCCAGCACCTCTCGGCTAGCGGGAGCCGAGCAGTACTTC,CASTSRLAGAEQYF,TRBD2,TRBV5-4,TRBJ2-7,.
TGCAGCGTTGACTCCCCTCTCTGGGACAGGATCACAGATACGCAGTATTTT,CSVDSPLWDRITDTQYF,TRBD1,TRBV29-1,TRBJ2-3,.
TGTGCCAGCAGCTTCGGGACAGGGGGCTTTGGCTACACCTTC,CASSFGTGGFGYTF,TRBD1,TRBV11-2,TRBJ1-2,.
TGTGCCTGGGGACCCATGAACACTGAAGCTTTCTTT,CAWGPMNTEAFF,.,TRBV30,TRBJ1-1,.
TGTGCCAGCAGTTTTTCTCGGACCATCAACAATGAGCAGTTCTTC,CASSFSRTINNEQFF,.,TRBV27,TRBJ2-1,.
TGTGCCAGCAGCGTTCGTACAGGGGGGTTGCGAGAGACCCAGTACTTC,CASSVRTGGLRETQYF,TRBD1,TRBV11-2,TRBJ2-5,once
TGTGCCACCAGTGATTCTCTTACAGGTGACGAGACCCAGTACTTC,CATSDSLTGDETQYF,.,TRBV24-1,TRBJ2-5,.
TGTGCCAGTGGGGGGACAGGCGGAACTTTGAACACTGAAGCTTTCTTT,CASGGTGGTLNTEAFF,TRBD1,TRBV19,TRBJ1-1,.
TGTGCCAGCAGTTTAGAGAGTCGACAGGGAAGGAACTATGGCTACACCTTC,CASSLESRQGRNYGYTF,TRBD1,TRBV28,TRBJ1-2,.
TGTGCCAGCAGTGCGGCAGGGGGCAAGAATGAGCAGTTCTTC,CASSAAGGKNEQFF,TRBD1,TRBV27,TRBJ2-1,.
TGCGCCAGCAGTGAGTCAGGGTACGAGCAGTACTTC,CASSESGYEQYF,.,TRBV10-2,TRBJ2-7,.
TGTGCCAGCAGCCGAGGGACAGGGGCATCCTATAGCAATCAGCCCCAGCATTTT,CASSRGTGASYSNQPQHF,TRBD1,TRBV6-6,TRBJ1-5,.
TGTGCCAGCAGCTTGGCAATGGGGTATGAGCAGTTCTTC,CASSLAMGYEQFF,.,TRBV5-4,TRBJ2-1,once
TGTGCCAGCAGCACAAGCTCACTGGGACCCTCTGGGGCCAACGTCCTGACTTTC,CASSTSSLGPSGANVLTF,.,TRBV5-6,TRBJ2-6,.
TGTGCCACCAGTGATTTGCCAGGGGTTGGTGAGCAGTTCTTC,CATSDLPGVGEQFF,.,TRBV24-1,TRBJ2-1,.
TGCAGCGCCACAAGGACTAGCGGGGCCCAGGGAGCAGATACGCAGTATTTT,CSATRTSGAQGADTQYF,TRBD2,TRBV29-1,TRBJ2-3,.
TGTGCCAGCAGCGGGGCGAGCGGGAGAACAGAGACCCAGTACTTC,CASSGASGRTETQYF,TRBD2,TRBV5-4,TRBJ2-5,.
TGTGCCAGCAGCTTCCGAGCGGGAGGGAGCACAGATACGCAGTATTTT,CASSFRAGGSTDTQYF,TRBD2,TRBV11-2,TRBJ2-3,.